This T cell receptor beta chain was captured by sequencing in a study of cytomegalovirus exposure and HLA in healthy donors. CDR3 length: 13 amino acids. The germline gives CDR1 MNHEY, CDR2 SMNVEV (reference sequence). V lost 5 bases and J lost 4, with 11 bases in between. PCR employed 60 Vbeta and 13 Jbeta primers. Sequenced by immunoSEQ multiplex PCR; TCRdb stores in-frame clones only, minus some. The profile covers approximately 96,000 clones, with roughly 70% appearing a single time and around 2% taken by the ten largest. The receptor comes from a male donor in good health and CMV-seronegative. The material sequenced was PBMCs. The V and J genes are TRBV27 and TRBJ1-1; weak D call: TRBD1 (5 bases). CDR3 region: CASSGFGGTEAFF. The DNA for the CDR3 is TGTGCCAGCAGTGGGTTCGGGGGCACTGAAGCTTTCTTT.